The 5 T cell receptor beta chains in this list originate from one sample, sequenced in a study of technical replicates of blood from a few donors (dated by TCRdb to the late 2010s). Libraries were prepared through the immunoSEQ multiplex PCR assay. Not all clones reach the TCRdb copy of this immuneACCESS table, which keeps in-frame sequences only. Checked studies attribute under half of the gap to unresolved V genes and leave the rest unexplained. A total of 83,000 or so clones appear in this sample, around nine tenths of them only once. Of the sample, about 0.23% falls within the top ten clones. The sample taken for sequencing was T cells isolated from PBMCs. The receptors come from a human donor in good health.

The chain joins TRBV10-3 to TRBJ2-1; 9 nucleotides align to TRBD2. Germline V gene sequence: CDR1 ENHRY, CDR2 SYGVKD. V shed 4 bases and J 7 bases; nucleotides not matched to a gene: 8. The CDR3 is 15 residues long. The CDR3 sequence: CAISVAGVPLNEQFF. The DNA of the CDR3 is TGTGCCATCAGTGTAGCGGGAGTCCCCTTGAATGAGCAGTTCTTC.

The V gene is TRBV7-8, the J gene TRBJ2-7, with 14 bases aligning to TRBD2. Germline CDR1 and CDR2: SGHVS and FQNEAQ. This CDR3 contains 18 residues. V lost 5 bases to trimming and J lost 0 bases; unmatched junction nucleotides: 9. The CDR3 nucleotides are TGTGCCAGCAGCGTATCGGGACTAGCGGGGGCCAGCTCCTACGAGCAGTACTTC. This encodes CASSVSGLAGASSYEQYF.

This chain uses TRBV5-8 with TRBJ2-7, with TRBD2 matching 9 bases. The CDR3 is 13 residues long. The germline gives CDR1 SGHTS, CDR2 YDEGEE. Trimming cost V 4 bases and J 4 bases; bases outside gene matches: 3. The CDR3 region is CASSRTSAYEQYF. CDR3 in DNA: TGTGCCAGCAGCAGGACTAGCGCTTACGAGCAGTACTTC.

The rearrangement joins TRBV6-1 to TRBJ2-1, with 9 bases that match TRBD1. V dropped 2 bases and J dropped 5; count of bases not matched to a gene: 7. This CDR3 spans 16 amino acids. Germline CDR1 reads MNHNS; CDR2 reads SASEGT. The DNA for the CDR3 is TGTGCCAGCAGTGAATTATGGGGACAGGGAAACAATGAGCAGTTCTTC. Translated: CASSELWGQGNNEQFF.

This clone was detected only once. The chain links TRBV6-5 to TRBJ2-3; D might be TRBD2 (7 bases). V lost 2 bases, J lost 6 bases, and 9 bases lay in between. CDR1 is MNHEY and CDR2 is SVGAGI in the germline V gene. The CDR3 loop spans 13 amino acids. The CDR3 DNA reads as TGTGCCAGCAGTTACGGGGGGGCGGATACGCAGTATTTT. This gives the protein CASSYGGADTQYF.